This TCR beta chain appears in the sequencing data of a study of T cell responses to AZD1222 COVID-19 vaccine. This table comes from immunoSEQ multiplex PCR, and its TCRdb copy is limited to in-frame clones, with some not included. Of 150,000 to 200,000 clones in the sample, 80% to 95% were seen once. The CDR3 is 14 amino acids. Germline values: CDR1 MDHEN, CDR2 SYDVKM. Losses at the gene ends were 5 bases for V and 2 bases for J; bases not matched to a gene: 4. The study's findings and limits: Unmutated variant regions reportedly attract nearly half of all spike-specific TCRs. Spike as a whole was targeted by vaccine-associated CD4 TCRs, dominant at 160-218 and 743-854. White British donors predominated, females outnumbered males, and clonal diversity was possibly underestimated.

Concerning this clone itself: What it binds is unknown.

Second-dose groups at about 4 or about 12 weeks were pooled. The genes are TRBV28 and TRBJ2-5; 8 bases line up with TRBD1. The sample consisted of peripheral blood, taken 28 days after the second AZD1222 dose. The receptor's source is an adult who received the AZD1222 COVID-19 vaccine. The CDR3 sequence is CASSPGTGQETQYF. In nucleotides, the CDR3 is TGTGCCAGCAGTCCCGGGACAGGACAAGAGACCCAGTACTTC.